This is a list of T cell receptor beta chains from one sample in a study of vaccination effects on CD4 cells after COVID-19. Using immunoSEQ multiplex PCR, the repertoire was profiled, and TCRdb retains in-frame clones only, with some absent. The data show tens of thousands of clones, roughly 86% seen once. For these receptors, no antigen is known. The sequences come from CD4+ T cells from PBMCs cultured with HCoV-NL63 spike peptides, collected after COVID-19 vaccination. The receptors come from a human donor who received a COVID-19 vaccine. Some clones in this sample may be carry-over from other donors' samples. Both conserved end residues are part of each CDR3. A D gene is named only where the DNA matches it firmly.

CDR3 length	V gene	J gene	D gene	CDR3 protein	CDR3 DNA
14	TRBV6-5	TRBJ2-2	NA	CASGWVPGTGELFF	TGTGCCAGCGGGTGGGTCCCCGGAACCGGGGAGCTGTTTTTT
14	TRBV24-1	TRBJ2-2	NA	CATSDSGDTGELFF	TGTGCCACCAGTGATTCGGGTGACACCGGGGAGCTGTTTTTT
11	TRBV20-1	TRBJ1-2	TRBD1	CSAREAGQYTF	TGCAGTGCTAGAGAGGCGGGACAGTACACCTTC
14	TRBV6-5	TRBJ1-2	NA	CASSPGAGSDGYTF	TGTGCCAGCAGTCCAGGGGCAGGGTCTGATGGCTACACCTTC
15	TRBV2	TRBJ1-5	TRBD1	CASSVGQSNNQPQHF	TGTGCCAGCAGTGTGGGACAGAGTAACAATCAGCCCCAGCATTTT
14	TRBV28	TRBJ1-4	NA	CASREGQNREKLFF	TGTGCCAGCAGGGAAGGACAGAATCGAGAAAAACTGTTTTTT
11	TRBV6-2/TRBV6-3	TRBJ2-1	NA	CASSSLLWWFF	TGTGCCAGCAGTTCCCTTCTGTGGTGGTTCTTC
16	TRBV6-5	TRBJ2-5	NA	CASSSRYTESQETQYF	TGTGCCAGCAGTTCCCGATATACGGAGAGCCAAGAGACCCAGTACTTC
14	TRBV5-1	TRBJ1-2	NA	CASSLVGVSYGYTF	TGCGCCAGCAGCTTGGTGGGGGTTAGCTATGGCTACACCTTC
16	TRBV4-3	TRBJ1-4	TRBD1	CASSQAETGGNEKLFF	TGCGCCAGCAGCCAAGCCGAGACAGGGGGCAACGAAAAACTGTTTTTT
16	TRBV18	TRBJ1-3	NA	CASSPQNHQSGNTIYF	TGTGCCAGCTCACCACAGAATCACCAGTCTGGAAACACCATATATTTT
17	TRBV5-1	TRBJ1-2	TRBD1	CASSLELGQGRVYGYTF	TGCGCCAGCAGCTTGGAGTTGGGACAGGGGCGGGTCTATGGCTACACCTTC
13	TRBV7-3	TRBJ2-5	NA	CASALQPRETQYF	TGTGCCAGCGCCCTACAGCCTAGAGAGACCCAGTACTTC
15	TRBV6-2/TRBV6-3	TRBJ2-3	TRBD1	CASSYRVTGTDTQYF	TGTGCCAGCAGTTACCGTGTGACAGGGACCGATACGCAGTATTTT
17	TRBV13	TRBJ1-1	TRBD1	CASSPGPGQATNTEAFF	TGTGCCAGCAGCCCAGGACCGGGACAGGCCACGAACACTGAAGCTTTCTTT
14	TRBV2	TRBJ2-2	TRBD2	CASSRLAGGGELFF	TGTGCCAGCAGTCGACTAGCGGGGGGCGGGGAGCTGTTTTTT
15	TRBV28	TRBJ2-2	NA	CASITSGPLAGELFF	TGTGCCAGTATAACCTCGGGACCTCTCGCCGGGGAGCTGTTTTTT
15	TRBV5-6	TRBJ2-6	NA	CASSSINSGANVLTF	TGTGCCAGCAGCTCAATTAATTCTGGGGCCAACGTCCTGACTTTC
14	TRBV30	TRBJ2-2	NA	CAWNRGADTGELFF	TGTGCCTGGAATCGGGGGGCAGACACCGGGGAGCTGTTTTTT
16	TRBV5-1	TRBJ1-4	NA	CASSLEPQGENEKLFF	TGCGCCAGCAGCTTGGAGCCACAGGGCGAGAATGAAAAACTGTTTTTT
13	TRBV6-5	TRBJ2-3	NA	CASVEAGPDTQYF	TGTGCCAGCGTAGAAGCAGGGCCAGATACGCAGTATTTT
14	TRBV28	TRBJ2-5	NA	CASSPPGKEETQYF	TGTGCCAGCAGTCCTCCCGGGAAAGAAGAGACCCAGTACTTC